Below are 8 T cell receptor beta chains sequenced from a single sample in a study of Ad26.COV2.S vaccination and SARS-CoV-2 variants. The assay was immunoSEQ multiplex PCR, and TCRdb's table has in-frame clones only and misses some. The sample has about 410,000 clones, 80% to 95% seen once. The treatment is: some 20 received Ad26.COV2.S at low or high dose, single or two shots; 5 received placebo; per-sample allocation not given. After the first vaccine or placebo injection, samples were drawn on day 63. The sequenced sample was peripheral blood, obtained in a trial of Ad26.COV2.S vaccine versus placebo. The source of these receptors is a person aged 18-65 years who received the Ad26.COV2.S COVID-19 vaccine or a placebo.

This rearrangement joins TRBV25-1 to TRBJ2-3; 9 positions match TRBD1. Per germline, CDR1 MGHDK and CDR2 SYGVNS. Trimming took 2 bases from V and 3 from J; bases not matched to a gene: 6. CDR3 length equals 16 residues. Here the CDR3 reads CASSEGHRGRTDTQYF. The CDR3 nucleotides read TGTGCCAGCAGTGAAGGTCACAGGGGGCGGACAGATACGCAGTATTTT.

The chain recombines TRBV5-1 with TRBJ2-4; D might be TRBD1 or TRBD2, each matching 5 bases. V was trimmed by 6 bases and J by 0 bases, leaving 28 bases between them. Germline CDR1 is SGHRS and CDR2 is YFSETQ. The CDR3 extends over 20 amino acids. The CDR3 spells CASTSYNPVGDAVAKNIQYF. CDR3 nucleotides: TGCGCCAGCACTTCCTACAACCCGGTCGGGGACGCGGTAGCCAAAAACATTCAGTACTTC.

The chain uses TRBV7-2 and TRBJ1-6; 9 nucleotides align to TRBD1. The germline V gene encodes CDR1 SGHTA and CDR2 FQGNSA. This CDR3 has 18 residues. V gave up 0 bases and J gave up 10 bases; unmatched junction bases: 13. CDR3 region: CASSLARTGTGFVSPLHF. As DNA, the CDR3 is TGTGCCAGCAGCTTAGCCCGCACCGGGACAGGGTTTGTCTCACCCCTCCACTTT.

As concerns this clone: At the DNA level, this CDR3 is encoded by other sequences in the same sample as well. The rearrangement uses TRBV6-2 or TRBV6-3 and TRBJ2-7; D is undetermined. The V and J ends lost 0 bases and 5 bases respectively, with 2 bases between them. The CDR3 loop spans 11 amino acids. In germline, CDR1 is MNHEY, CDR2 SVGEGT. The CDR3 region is CASSYSNEQYF. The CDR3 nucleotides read TGTGCCAGCAGTTACTCGAACGAGCAGTACTTC.

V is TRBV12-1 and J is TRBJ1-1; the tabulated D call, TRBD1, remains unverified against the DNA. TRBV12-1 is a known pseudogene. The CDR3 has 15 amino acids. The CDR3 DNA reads TGTGCCAGCGCTGTCAGGGGGGCTTTGAACACTGAAGCTTTCTTT. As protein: CASAVRGALNTEAFF.

For the CDR3, the DNA is TGTGCCACCAGCCGGGCAGCGGGGGAGCTTAACAATGAGCAGTTCTTC. Amino acid sequence: CATSRAAGELNNEQFF. V is TRBV24-1 and J is TRBJ2-1; 8 positions agree with TRBD2. The V and J ends lost 7 bases and 5 bases, in that order; junction bases with no gene match: 12. The CDR3 is 16 amino acids. Per the germline V gene, CDR1 is KGHDR and CDR2 is SFDVKD.

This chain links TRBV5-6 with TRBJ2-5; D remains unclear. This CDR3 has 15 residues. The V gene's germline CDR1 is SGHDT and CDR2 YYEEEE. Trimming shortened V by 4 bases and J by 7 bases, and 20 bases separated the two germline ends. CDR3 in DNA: TGTGCCAGCAGCGACAATTCCTTTCTGGAGACGACCCAGTACTTC. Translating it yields CASSDNSFLETTQYF.

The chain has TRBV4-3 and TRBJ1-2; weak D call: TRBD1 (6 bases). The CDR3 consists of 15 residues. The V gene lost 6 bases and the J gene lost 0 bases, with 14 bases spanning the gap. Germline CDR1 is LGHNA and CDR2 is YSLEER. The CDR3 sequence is CASRRSTGSNYGYTF. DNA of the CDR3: TGCGCCAGCAGGAGGTCTACAGGGTCTAACTATGGCTACACCTTC.